A single sample is the source of the 9 T cell receptor beta chains below, sequenced in a study of blood T cell repertoires in COVID-19. Method: immunoSEQ multiplex PCR; TCRdb's copy keeps in-frame clones and lacks some. Of 130,000 to 150,000 clones in the sample, 85% to 90% were seen once. The specimen was peripheral blood. The receptors here all came from a human donor in a cohort sampled during active COVID-19.

The J gene is TRBJ1-1, the V gene TRBV4-2; D is uncertain. Per germline, CDR1 LGHNA and CDR2 YNFKEQ. The CDR3 sequence is 12 residues long. The V end was cut by 4 bases, the J end by 5 bases, with 8 bases between. Here the CDR3 DNA reads TGTGCCAGCAGCCCACTCGGGACTGAAGCTTTCTTT. This encodes CASSPLGTEAFF.

The gene calls are TRBV6-6 and TRBJ2-5, with D maybe TRBD1 (6 bases). Germline V CDR1 and CDR2: MNHNY, SVGAGI (reference sequence). The V and J ends lost 2 bases and 10 bases respectively, with 14 bases between them. The CDR3 length is 13 residues. The chain's CDR3 is CASSYADSPDQYF. Written as DNA, the CDR3 is TGTGCCAGCAGTTACGCGGACAGTCCCGACCAGTACTTC.

This clone was seen once. The chain is built from TRBV27 and TRBJ2-2; perhaps TRBD2 as D (6 bases). V lost 4 bases and J lost 6, with 12 bases in between. In germline, CDR1 is MNHEY, CDR2 SMNVEV (reference sequence). This CDR3 is 14 amino acids long. The CDR3 region is CASSSGVRPGELFF. The DNA of the CDR3 is TGTGCCAGCAGTTCGGGAGTTAGACCCGGGGAGCTGTTTTTT.

This rearrangement joins TRBV7-2 to TRBJ1-4; D uncertain. The CDR3 is 15 amino acids. Germline V gene lookup returns CDR1 SGHTA and CDR2 FQGNSA. V was cut by 5 bases and J by 9 bases, with 19 bases left in between. Here the CDR3 reads CASSLGSDGGKKLFF. The CDR3 DNA follows: TGTGCCAGCAGCCTCGGGTCCGACGGCGGAAAAAAACTGTTTTTT.

This clone has a single count. The rearrangement links TRBV7-9 to TRBJ1-6; a weak D match, TRBD1 (5 bases). Trimming took off 5 bases at V and 7 bases at J, with 15 bases between the two ends. CDR1 and CDR2 (germline): SEHNR, FQNEAQ (reference sequence). The CDR3 is 15 residues long. CDR3 nucleotides: TGTGCCAGCAGCAATGGCGGGGGAGGCAATTCACCCCTCCACTTT. It specifies CASSNGGGGNSPLHF.

The rearrangement links TRBV6-2 or TRBV6-3 to TRBJ2-5, with 9 bases identical to TRBD1. The J segment lost 4 bases and the V segment lost 5 bases, leaving 8 bases of the junction unmatched. Germline assignment: CDR1 MNHEY and CDR2 SVGEGT. The length of the CDR3 is 15 residues. The CDR3 is CASSHNRGRGETQYF. CDR3 bases: TGTGCCAGCAGTCACAACAGGGGGCGTGGAGAGACCCAGTACTTC.

This chain uses TRBV6-5 with TRBJ1-2, with no clear D. Germline V lookup: CDR1 MNHEY, CDR2 SVGAGI. CDR3 length: 13 residues. Trimming stripped 2 bases from V and 8 bases from J, with 12 bases between. DNA of the CDR3: TGTGCCAGCAGTTACGGACTTACGGAAGGCTACACCTTC. Residues: CASSYGLTEGYTF.

The J gene is TRBJ1-5, the V gene TRBV28, with 11 bases lining up with TRBD1. The germline V gene has CDR1 MDHEN and CDR2 SYDVKM. Trimming took 4 bases from V and 5 from J; bases not matched to a gene: 1. This CDR3 is built from 14 residues. In nucleotides, the CDR3 is TGTGCCAGCAGTTGGGGACAGGGGGATCAGCCCCAGCATTTT. Translated, it gives CASSWGQGDQPQHF.

The chain uses TRBV9 and TRBJ2-5; 11 bases match TRBD1. Germline V gives CDR1 SGDLS, CDR2 YYNGEE. This CDR3 is built from 15 residues. After removal of 2 bases from V and 5 bases from J, the junction contained 5 bases not matched to a gene. The CDR3 loop reads CASSVTDRGLETQYF. Here the CDR3 DNA reads TGTGCCAGCAGCGTTACGGACAGGGGGCTTGAGACCCAGTACTTC.